A single TCR beta chain is shown here with its context. Clones were read by immunoSEQ multiplex PCR, and TCRdb kept only the in-frame ones, dropping some. The sample has about 2.3 million clones; more than 85% are singletons. The data originate from a study of shared clonotypes between healthy human individuals. The sequence came from a man younger than 35 in good health. Some clones in this sample may be carry-over from other donors' samples. Sequencing was performed on naive CD4+ T cells from PBMCs. Subset in this sample: CD45RA+ positively selected.

Here the CDR3 reads CASSPSWSREDTQYF. Here the CDR3 DNA reads TGTGCCAGCAGCCCCAGCTGGTCCCGGGAAGATACGCAGTATTTT. The chain recombines TRBV11-3 with TRBJ2-3, with TRBD2 as a possible D gene (5 bases). This CDR3 comprises 15 residues. V gave up 5 bases and J gave up 5 bases, with 17 bases separating them. Germline V gives CDR1 SGHNT, CDR2 YENEEA.